The 9 T cell receptor beta chains reported below all come from one sample, sequenced in a study of beta chain features in type 1 diabetes. General study findings and limits: Shortening of TCRB CDR3s, moderate but significant, appeared in all four CD4+ subsets of Type 1 diabetes patients.

Their antigen targets remain unknown. All of the isolated RNA was reverse transcribed, so expressed TCRB transcripts were sequenced. Clones were sequenced by immunoSEQ multiplex PCR, and TCRdb holds only the in-frame ones, with some missing. The sample yields some 660,000 clones, over 12% seen once. Material for sequencing was naive CD4+ T cells from blood. Source of these receptors: a man aged 18-30 years with type 1 diabetes.

This clone was observed a handful of times. This sequence joins TRBV4-3 and TRBJ2-1, with a weak D call TRBD1 (5 bases). This CDR3 contains 15 residues. Trimming took off 8 bases at V and 0 bases at J, with 14 bases between the two ends. Germline loops: CDR1 LGHNA, CDR2 YSLEER. Written as DNA, the CDR3 is TGCGCCAGCTCCCGACAGTTAGACTCCTACAATGAGCAGTTCTTC. Amino acids: CASSRQLDSYNEQFF.

The gene calls are TRBV29-1 and TRBJ2-5; the D gene is possibly TRBD2 (6 bases). Germline loops: CDR1 SQVTM, CDR2 ANQGSEA. V was trimmed by 0 bases and J by 5 bases, leaving 13 bases between them. The CDR3 loop spans 14 amino acids. The CDR3 DNA is TGCAGCGTTGAAGATCAAAGAGGGAGGGAGACCCAGTACTTC. Protein sequence: CSVEDQRGRETQYF.

This rearrangement joins TRBV7-6 to TRBJ1-5, with a possible D match to TRBD1 (5 bases). V lost 1 base and J lost 1, with 8 bases in between. The CDR3 loop spans 15 amino acids. CDR1 and CDR2 from the germline V gene are SGHVS and FNYEAQ. Here the CDR3 DNA reads TGTGCCAGCAGCTTAGGGGCAGGGAGCAATCAGCCCCAGCATTTT. Amino acids: CASSLGAGSNQPQHF.

This clone has only a few counts. The chain has TRBV5-1 and TRBJ2-7, with D tentatively TRBD2 (6 bases). The CDR3 length is 14 residues. The germline CDR1 and CDR2 sequences are SGHRS and YFSETQ. The V and J ends lost 4 bases and 0 bases respectively, with 11 bases between them. CDR3 protein: CASSLRDSSYEQYF. CDR3 DNA sequence: TGCGCCAGCAGCCTACGGGACTCCTCCTACGAGCAGTACTTC.

Regarding this clone: The sample carries other DNA sequences with the same CDR3. The J gene is TRBJ1-1, the V gene TRBV30; D remains unclear. The CDR3 spans 9 residues. V was cut by 2 bases and J by 8 bases, with 3 bases left in between. CDR1 is GTSNPN, CDR2 SVGIG, per germline (reference sequence). The CDR3 protein is CAWSREAFF. The CDR3 nucleotides read TGTGCCTGGAGTCGGGAAGCTTTCTTT.

The chain has TRBV19 and TRBJ2-1, with TRBD2 matching over 9 bases. Per the germline V gene, CDR1 is LNHDA and CDR2 is SQIVND (reference sequence). V was pared by 5 bases and J by 6 bases, with 8 bases of the junction left unmatched. This CDR3 has 15 amino acids. The CDR3 DNA is TGTGCCAGTAGTGAGGTAGCGGGAGTTGTCAATGAGCAGTTCTTC. This encodes CASSEVAGVVNEQFF.

In DNA form, the CDR3 reads TGTGCCATCAGTGATTATGAGGGCTACACCTTC. Translating gives CAISDYEGYTF. The chain links TRBV10-3 to TRBJ1-2; no definite D call. The CDR3 consists of 11 residues. Looked up from germline, CDR1 is ENHRY and CDR2 is SYGVKD. The ends were cut back, 3 bases at V and 8 bases at J, with 7 bases in the middle.

The table lists this clone with a few counts. This chain's CDR3 is CASSWGQASYEQYF. Written as DNA, the CDR3 is TGTGCCAGCAGCTGGGGACAGGCCTCCTACGAGCAGTACTTC. The rearrangement uses TRBV27 and TRBJ2-7; 8 nucleotides match TRBD1. The V gene end was trimmed by 6 bases and the J gene end by 0 bases; junction bases not matched to a gene: 4. Germline V gene sequence: CDR1 MNHEY, CDR2 SMNVEV (reference sequence). The CDR3 sequence is 14 residues long.

This clone was seen a few times. The chain has TRBV6-5 and TRBJ1-4; TRBD1 might be the D (6 bases). V was pared by 4 bases and J by 7 bases, with 13 bases between. CDR3 size: 14 residues. The germline gives CDR1 MNHEY, CDR2 SVGAGI. In DNA, the CDR3 is TGTGCCAGCAGTTTCCAGGGGCGTAGTGAAAAACTGTTTTTT. This codes for CASSFQGRSEKLFF.